The following is a TCR beta chain sequence with its context. The sample originates from a study of blood T cell repertoires in COVID-19. Authors' methods: Amplification of reference gene primers provided the estimated nucleated cell counts. Here immunoSEQ multiplex PCR was the method, and the copy in TCRdb shows in-frame clones only, minus some. V, J and clone size are those of that table, while D and trimming were read from the DNA. This sample has around 430,000 clones, with 87% found just once. Participant ages covered about 18 to 95 years across 24 US areas. Researchers sorted participants into cohorts using their self-reported clinical history. Resolution of symptoms, clearance, or two negative PCRs was present in recovered Cohort 3 donors. Germline values: CDR1 MNHEY, CDR2 SVGEGT. The CDR3 has 16 amino acids. With 4 bases removed from V and 5 bases from J, the gap between germline ends came to 20 bases.

Material for sequencing was PBMCs or T cells enriched from blood (not recorded which). The sequence derives from a woman between 45 and 60 years old who had recovered from COVID-19. V is TRBV6-2 or TRBV6-3 and J is TRBJ2-5; perhaps TRBD2 as D (6 bases). This CDR3 is CASSSPTRRGTETQYF. CDR3 DNA sequence: TGTGCCAGCAGTTCCCCGACTAGACGTGGAACCGAGACCCAGTACTTC.